This TCR beta chain was documented in a study of cytomegalovirus exposure and HLA in healthy donors. PCR primers comprised 60 Vbeta and 13 Jbeta primers. This table comes from immunoSEQ multiplex PCR, and its TCRdb copy is limited to in-frame clones, with some not included. This sample carries some 79,000 clones, around three fifths of them seen once, and the ten largest clones take roughly 15%. The germline CDR1 and CDR2 sequences are SQVTM and ANQGSEA. The V end lost 3 bases, the J end lost 4 bases, and 12 bases lay between the germline ends. This CDR3 contains 13 residues. This TCR derives from a woman aged 40 to 49 in good health and CMV-seropositive. What was sequenced was PBMCs. V gene TRBV29-1 combines with J gene TRBJ1-1; D not certain. The CDR3 reads CSVDEASATEAFF. The CDR3 DNA reads as TGCAGCGTTGATGAGGCAAGTGCCACTGAAGCTTTCTTT.